The sequence of this TCR beta chain was determined in a study of PD-1 blockade in classical Hodgkin lymphoma. This clone was seen a few times. CDR1 and CDR2 (germline): MNHEY, SMNVEV (reference sequence). The length of the CDR3 is 14 residues. V was shortened by 4 bases and J by 6 bases, with 15 bases between the two germline ends. The time point was: cycle 4 day 1 (C4D1), after 5 to 7 weeks of nivolumab. Relapse was seen in all patients after autologous stem cell transplantation, and brentuximab vedotin exposure was variable. Sequencing was performed with immunoSEQ multiplex PCR; in TCRdb, only in-frame clones are kept and a portion is missing. The sample has fewer than 25,000 clones, less than 75% seen once; the top ten hold 30%.

The specimen comprised peripheral blood mononuclear cells (PBMCs), sampled before the fourth cycle of nivolumab. The TCR sequence derives from a human donor with classical Hodgkin lymphoma. This chain links TRBV27 with TRBJ1-1; possibly TRBD1 for D (5 bases). For the CDR3, the DNA is TGTGCCAGCAGTTACTGGGGGGAAAAAGCTGAAGCTTTCTTT. Translation gives CASSYWGEKAEAFF.